The 20 T cell receptor beta chains given below trace back to one sample, sequenced in a study of T cell responses to AZD1222 COVID-19 vaccine. Profiled with immunoSEQ multiplex PCR; TCRdb holds only in-frame clones, not every one. The sample consists of some 96,000 clones, 88% of them appearing once. Source: peripheral blood, taken on day 0 of AZD1222 vaccination. The source of these receptors is an adult in good health.

This sequence joins TRBV19 and TRBJ2-3; no firm D call. From germline, CDR1 is LNHDA and CDR2 SQIVND (reference sequence). The ends were cut back, 4 bases at V and 4 bases at J, with 21 bases in the middle. The CDR3 has 17 residues. The CDR3, as DNA: TGTGCCAGTAGTACCTTCGGGTCCGTTGTGGGCCCAGATACGCAGTATTTT. Translated: CASSTFGSVVGPDTQYF.

The V and J genes are TRBV5-6 and TRBJ1-2; 8 bases are a match to TRBD1. From germline, CDR1 is SGHDT and CDR2 YYEEEE. The CDR3 runs to 13 residues. Germline trimming cut 4 bases from V and 7 bases from J; bases unmatched to any gene: 6. CDR3 sequence (DNA): TGTGCCAGCAGCGAAGGGACAGGTGTTGGCTACACCTTC. Translated: CASSEGTGVGYTF.

CDR3 amino acids: CASSSTPGENQPQHF. CDR3 bases: TGTGCCAGCAGCTCGACACCTGGGGAAAATCAGCCCCAGCATTTT. This chain connects TRBV5-5 to TRBJ1-5, with unresolved D. Trimming left V 3 bases short and J 4 bases short, with 14 bases between. This CDR3 region has 15 residues. The V gene's germline CDR1 is SGHKS and CDR2 YYEKEE (reference sequence).

The chain combines TRBV27 with TRBJ2-6; D remains ambiguous. The germline V gene has CDR1 MNHEY and CDR2 SMNVEV (reference sequence). This CDR3 spans 14 amino acids. The ends were cut back, 3 bases at V and 4 bases at J, with 7 bases in the middle. The chain's CDR3 is CASSFGPGANVLTF. CDR3 in DNA: TGTGCCAGCAGTTTTGGCCCCGGGGCCAACGTCCTGACTTTC. Using reference TRBV27 and TRBJ2-6 for the parts outside the CDR3, the full variable domain is EAQVTQNPRYLITVTGKKLTVTCSQNMNHEYMSWYRQDPGLGLRQIYYSMNVEVTDKGDVPEGYKVSRKEKRNFPLILESPSPNQTSLYFCASSFGPGANVLTFGAGSRLTVL.

The genes are TRBV6-5 and TRBJ2-1, with TRBD1 matching over 11 bases. Germline loops: CDR1 MNHEY, CDR2 SVGAGI. After removal of 5 bases from V and 8 bases from J, the junction contained 5 bases not matched to a gene. This CDR3 region has 14 residues. CDR3: CASSRTGGGYEQFF. CDR3 coding DNA: TGTGCCAGCAGTAGGACAGGGGGCGGGTATGAGCAGTTCTTC.

As to this clone: A read error may produce the germline difference seen at one junction end. The chain joins TRBV12-3 or TRBV12-4 to TRBJ2-5, with D hard to call. This CDR3 is 13 amino acids long. DNA of the CDR3: TGTGCCAGCAGTTTATTGCCGACGGGCGAGGTTGACTTC. Translation: CASSLLPTGEVDF.

The V gene is TRBV27, the J gene TRBJ1-1; TRBD1 might be the D (5 bases). Looked up from germline, CDR1 is MNHEY and CDR2 is SMNVEV (reference sequence). V was shortened by 5 bases and J by 1 base, with 14 bases between the two germline ends. This CDR3 is built from 15 residues. CDR3 bases: TGTGCCAGCAGTGTAGGGACGGCCCGGAACACTGAAGCTTTCTTT. Protein sequence: CASSVGTARNTEAFF.

This sequence joins TRBV5-1 and TRBJ2-1; D may match TRBD1 or TRBD2 (6 bases each). Germline V gene sequence: CDR1 SGHRS, CDR2 YFSETQ. V lost 4 bases, J lost 0 bases, and 23 bases lay in between. The length of the CDR3 is 19 residues. The CDR3 nucleotides read TGCGCCAGCAGCAACGATCGGACTATCGGGGGCAGCTCCTACAATGAGCAGTTCTTC. It is translated as CASSNDRTIGGSSYNEQFF.

The chain links TRBV28 to TRBJ2-1, with 8 bases aligning to TRBD2. The CDR3 runs 17 residues. CDR1 and CDR2 from the germline V gene are MDHEN and SYDVKM. V lost 6 bases to trimming and J lost 8 bases; unmatched junction nucleotides: 18. The CDR3 region has the DNA TGTGCCAGCAGAATACCCCTCTTGTCGGGAGGGCCGGATGAGCAGTTCTTC. It translates to CASRIPLLSGGPDEQFF.

This clone has just a few counts. The chain employs TRBV11-3 and TRBJ2-7; 9 nucleotides agree with TRBD1. Germline V gives CDR1 SGHNT, CDR2 YENEEA. J lost 0 bases, V lost 5 bases, and 5 bases had no gene match. The CDR3 runs to 15 residues. The CDR3 loop reads CASSARQGVSYEQYF. As DNA, the CDR3 is TGTGCCAGCAGCGCAAGACAGGGGGTCTCCTACGAGCAGTACTTC.

This clone is a singleton in its sample. The V gene is TRBV28, the J gene TRBJ1-4; tentative D call: TRBD1 (6 bases). Germline loops: CDR1 MDHEN, CDR2 SYDVKM. Trimming took off 2 bases at V and 6 bases at J, with 22 bases between the two ends. The CDR3 totals 18 residues. In DNA, the CDR3 is TGTGCCAGCAGTTTAGGAGGATTCACAGGGACTTGGGATGAAAAACTGTTTTTT. Encoded protein: CASSLGGFTGTWDEKLFF.

The rearrangement joins TRBV6-2 or TRBV6-3 to TRBJ2-3; D tentatively reads TRBD1 or TRBD2 (5 bases each). In germline, CDR1 is MNHEY, CDR2 SVGEGT. This CDR3 region has 16 residues. Trimming shortened V by 5 bases and J by 2 bases, and 17 bases separated the two germline ends. In DNA form, the CDR3 reads TGTGCCAGCAGTACACCCCTAGGGACCCACACAGATACGCAGTATTTT. It translates to CASSTPLGTHTDTQYF.

V and J are TRBV28 and TRBJ1-4; 10 bases are shared with TRBD1. Germline-derived CDR1 and CDR2 are MDHEN and SYDVKM. The CDR3 loop spans 23 amino acids. V lost 5 bases, J lost 11 bases, and 35 bases stayed unmatched. The CDR3 loop is CASSLLHPYRDRGNLGPPEKLFF. DNA for the CDR3: TGTGCCAGCAGTCTACTACATCCCTACCGGGACAGGGGAAATCTAGGCCCTCCGGAGAAACTGTTTTTT.

The V and J genes are TRBV30 and TRBJ1-2, with D possibly TRBD1 on 5 matching bases. The V gene's germline CDR1 is GTSNPN and CDR2 SVGIG (reference sequence). CDR3 size: 15 residues. Trimming pared 4 bases from V and 0 bases from J, leaving 15 bases between. The CDR3 here is CAWTQMTATNYGYTF. The DNA of the CDR3 is TGTGCCTGGACTCAGATGACAGCTACTAACTATGGCTACACCTTC. The variable domain in full, with the rest retrieved from reference TRBV30 and TRBJ1-2, is SQTIHQWPATLVQPVGSPLSLECTVEGTSNPNLYWYRQAAGRGLQLLFYSVGIGQISSEVPQNLSASRPQDRQFILSSKKLLLSDSGFYLCAWTQMTATNYGYTFGSGTRLTVV.

The chain is built from TRBV5-4 and TRBJ1-1, with 7 bases that match TRBD1. V lost 2 bases, J lost 4 bases, and 8 bases stayed unmatched. The CDR3 totals 15 residues. Germline lookup yields CDR1 SGHNT and CDR2 YYREEE (reference sequence). Written as DNA, the CDR3 is TGTGCCAGCAGCTTACGACAGGGATCGGGCACTGAAGCTTTCTTT. Translated, it gives CASSLRQGSGTEAFF.

The genes are TRBV4-1 and TRBJ2-1; 8 bases match TRBD2. The CDR3 has 16 residues. V gave up 3 bases and J gave up 2 bases; unmatched junction bases: 6. Germline lookup yields CDR1 MGHRA and CDR2 YSYEKL. CDR3 residues: CASSQQAGVTYNEQFF. CDR3 nucleotides: TGCGCCAGCAGCCAGCAAGCGGGAGTCACCTACAATGAGCAGTTCTTC.

The chain recombines TRBV18 with TRBJ1-3; 9 nucleotides align to TRBD1. Germline V CDR1 and CDR2: KGHSH, LQKENI. The CDR3 runs to 15 residues. V dropped 3 bases and J dropped 4; count of bases not matched to a gene: 4. CDR3 in DNA: TGTGCCAGCTCACCTCTCGGGACAGGGGGAAACACCATATATTTT. It yields the protein CASSPLGTGGNTIYF.

The chain joins TRBV28 to TRBJ1-6, with a weak D call TRBD1 (6 bases). The CDR3 is 13 amino acids. V gave up 4 bases and J gave up 10 bases, with 11 bases separating them. Germline V gene sequence: CDR1 MDHEN, CDR2 SYDVKM. This chain's CDR3 is CASSSLRGSPLHF. In nucleotides, the CDR3 is TGTGCCAGCAGTTCCCTCAGGGGCTCACCCCTCCACTTT.

The chain combines TRBV14 with TRBJ2-1, with TRBD2 matching over 7 bases. CDR3 length: 15 residues. The junction had 9 bases not matched to a gene; V was cut back by 4 bases and J by 6 bases. Looked up from germline, CDR1 is SGHDN and CDR2 is FVKESK. The CDR3 protein is CASSPSGGSGNEQFF. The DNA of the CDR3 is TGTGCCAGCAGCCCTTCGGGCGGGAGTGGCAATGAGCAGTTCTTC.

The chain has TRBV9 and TRBJ1-1; D is undetermined. The V gene's germline CDR1 is SGDLS and CDR2 YYNGEE. This CDR3 has 14 residues. V lost 4 bases to trimming and J lost 1 base, with 11 bases between them. CDR3: CASSPRVGNTEAFF. DNA of the CDR3: TGTGCCAGCAGCCCGAGGGTGGGGAACACTGAAGCTTTCTTT. Supplemented by reference TRBV9 and TRBJ1-1, the full variable domain reads DSGVTQTPKHLITATGQRVTLRCSPRSGDLSVYWYQQSLDQGLQFLIQYYNGEERAKGNILERFSAQQFPDLHSELNLSSLELGDSALYFCASSPRVGNTEAFFGQGTRLTVV.